What follows are 18 T cell receptor beta chains derived from one specimen sequenced in a study of blood T cell repertoires in COVID-19. Some clones are missing from TCRdb's copy, which holds only in-frame ones; the method was immunoSEQ multiplex PCR. The table records roughly 64,000 clones, about 86% of them present only once. Sequencing was performed on peripheral blood. These TCRs come from a man in his forties with acute or convalescent COVID-19.

The V and J genes are TRBV5-6 and TRBJ1-1; TRBD1 aligns across 7 bases. The germline CDR1 and CDR2 sequences are SGHDT and YYEEEE. The CDR3 has 12 residues. Trimming at V came to 6 bases and at J to 5 bases, leaving 4 bases not matched to a gene. The CDR3 loop is CASTYRGTEAFF. The CDR3, as DNA: TGTGCCAGCACCTACAGGGGAACTGAAGCTTTCTTT.

This chain links TRBV4-1 with TRBJ2-7, with 11 bases identical to TRBD1. Looked up from germline, CDR1 is MGHRA and CDR2 is YSYEKL. The CDR3 covers 16 residues. J was trimmed by 5 bases and V by 2 bases; bases with no gene match: 8. The CDR3 DNA follows: TGCGCCAGCAGCCAATGGGAAGGGACAGGGGGAAACGAGCAGTACTTC. This translates into CASSQWEGTGGNEQYF.

This chain joins TRBV21-1 and TRBJ2-7; TRBD1 was called by the table and not checked on the DNA. TRBV21-1 is a known pseudogene. CDR3 length: 15 amino acids. DNA for the CDR3: TGTGCCAGCAGGGGACAGGGCCCGAGCTCCTACGAGCAGTACTTC. The encoded protein is CASRGQGPSSYEQYF.

A few counts support this clone. The J gene is TRBJ2-3, the V gene TRBV5-6, with TRBD2 matching 9 bases. The CDR3 is made up of 16 amino acids. Germline V gene data show CDR1 as SGHDT and CDR2 as YYEEEE. J gave up 2 bases and V 5 bases, and 9 bases lay outside the gene matches. CDR3 nucleotide sequence: TGTGCCAGCAGTTTAGCGGGGGCCCTCTACACAGATACGCAGTATTTT. This gives the protein CASSLAGALYTDTQYF.

CDR3 coding DNA: TGTGCCTGGGGGGGGACAGGGAACACCGGGGAGCTGTTTTTT. Its protein is CAWGGTGNTGELFF. V usage is TRBV30 and J usage is TRBJ2-2; TRBD1 matches 8 bases. Trimming at V came to 5 bases and at J to 1 base, leaving 3 bases not matched to a gene. Germline CDR1 GTSNPN, CDR2 SVGIG (reference sequence). The CDR3 is made up of 14 amino acids. The full variable domain, rest sourced from reference TRBV30 and TRBJ2-2, is SQTIHQWPATLVQPVGSPLSLECTVEGTSNPNLYWYRQAAGRGLQLLFYSVGIGQISSEVPQNLSASRPQDRQFILSSKKLLLSDSGFYLCAWGGTGNTGELFFGEGSRLTVL.

Comments on this clone: The same CDR3 arises from other DNA sequences in this sample as well. The CDR3 bases are TGCGCCAGCAGCCAAGGGGGGGTACAAGAGACCCAGTACTTC. Translating gives CASSQGGVQETQYF. The J gene is TRBJ2-5, the V gene TRBV4-1; maybe TRBD2 (6 bases). The germline CDR1 and CDR2 sequences are MGHRA and YSYEKL. The CDR3 consists of 14 residues. The V end lost 1 base, the J end lost 2 bases, and 8 bases lay between the germline ends.

The chain combines TRBV21-1 with TRBJ2-7; the table calls TRBD2, which could not be checked here. TRBV21-1 is a pseudogene. CDR3 length: 14 amino acids. CDR3 DNA: TGTGCCCCAGCCGGCGGGTCGCTATCCTACGAGCAGTACTTC. It yields the protein CAPAGGSLSYEQYF.

The chain joins TRBV5-1 to TRBJ1-2, with D unresolved. Trimming removed 10 bases from V and 8 bases from J, with 18 bases in between. This CDR3 is built from 12 residues. Germline lookup yields CDR1 SGHRS and CDR2 YFSETQ. The CDR3 bases are TGCGCCGCCTTGGATAGGACTATGGGCTACACCTTC. It encodes CAALDRTMGYTF.

The chain links TRBV4-1 to TRBJ1-5; 8 bases line up with TRBD1. The CDR3 has 15 residues. Germline loops: CDR1 MGHRA, CDR2 YSYEKL. The trim removed 4 bases at V and 2 bases at J, leaving 4 bases unmatched. CDR3 coding DNA: TGCGCCAGCAGCCCCCTGACAGGGGGCAATCAGCCCCAGCATTTT. It translates to CASSPLTGGNQPQHF.

This chain links TRBV11-2 with TRBJ1-1; D not certain. V gave up 5 bases and J gave up 5 bases, with 15 bases separating them. The CDR3 runs 14 residues. Germline V CDR1 and CDR2: SGHAT, FQNNGV. CDR3 in amino acids: CASSGAGSGTEAFF. In nucleotides, the CDR3 is TGTGCCAGCAGCGGTGCAGGATCGGGAACTGAAGCTTTCTTT.

The chain links TRBV20-1 to TRBJ2-2; the match to TRBD2 covers 7 bases. The CDR3 spans 16 residues. V lost 3 bases, J lost 1 base, and 8 bases stayed unmatched. Per the germline V gene, CDR1 is DFQATT and CDR2 is SNEGSKA (reference sequence). CDR3: CSASGRRGLNTGELFF. The CDR3 nucleotides are TGCAGTGCTAGTGGTCGGCGGGGGTTGAACACCGGGGAGCTGTTTTTT.

This chain joins TRBV10-3 and TRBJ1-5; D is uncertain. CDR1 ENHRY and CDR2 SYGVKD come from the germline V gene. Trimming took 0 bases from V and 4 from J, leaving 10 bases between them. This CDR3 contains 15 residues. Here the CDR3 reads CAISESKDGNQPQHF. The CDR3 coding sequence is TGTGCCATCAGTGAGTCGAAAGACGGGAATCAGCCCCAGCATTTT.

The V and J genes are TRBV7-6 and TRBJ1-5; 10 bases align to TRBD1. After removal of 3 bases from V and 7 bases from J, the junction contained 6 bases not matched to a gene. The CDR3 sequence is 15 residues long. Germline assignment: CDR1 SGHVS and CDR2 FNYEAQ. The CDR3 here is CASSLTGGSSQPQHF. CDR3 bases: TGTGCCAGCAGCTTGACAGGGGGCTCAAGCCAGCCCCAGCATTTT.

The J gene is TRBJ1-2, the V gene TRBV14; tentatively, D is TRBD1 (6 bases). Germline values: CDR1 SGHDN, CDR2 FVKESK. CDR3 length: 13 amino acids. Trimming pared 5 bases from V and 4 bases from J, leaving 11 bases between. As DNA, the CDR3 is TGTGCCAGCAGCTGGGGGGGCGGCTATGGCTACACCTTC. Protein product: CASSWGGGYGYTF.

This clone was picked up one time. The rearrangement uses TRBV3-1 (or the pseudogene TRBV3-2) and TRBJ1-2, with TRBD1 as a possible D gene (6 bases). CDR1 is LGHDT and CDR2 is YNNKEL in the germline V gene (reference sequence). V lost 1 base and J lost 6, with 9 bases in between. There are 13 residues in the CDR3. The CDR3 spells CASSQVTGNGYTF. CDR3 nucleotide sequence: TGTGCCAGCAGCCAAGTAACAGGGAATGGCTACACCTTC.

With regard to this clone: The junction departs from germline at one end; a sequencing error may be responsible. The genes are TRBV5-4 and TRBJ2-2; TRBD2 might be the D (7 bases). The CDR3 length is 16 residues. Germline CDR1 reads SGHNT; CDR2 reads YYREEE (reference sequence). The CDR3 region is CASSFLRGRVGGELLF. CDR3 DNA: TGTGCCAGCAGCTTTTTGCGGGGGCGCGTCGGCGGGGAGCTGCTTTTT. Together with reference TRBV5-4 and TRBJ2-2, the CDR3 gives the full variable domain: ETGVTQSPTHLIKTRGQQVTLRCSSQSGHNTVSWYQQALGQGPQFIFQYYREEENGRGNFPPRFSGLQFPNYSSELNVNALELDDSALYLCASSFLRGRVGGELLFGEGSRLTVL.

The genes are TRBV30 and TRBJ1-6, with D tentatively TRBD1 (6 bases). Germline CDR1 and CDR2: GTSNPN and SVGIG (reference sequence). The germline V and J ends were trimmed by 2 bases and 9 bases, with 14 bases remaining between them. This CDR3 is built from 14 residues. The CDR3 is CAWSMDSQGSPLHF. The CDR3 DNA is TGTGCCTGGAGTATGGACAGCCAGGGTTCACCCCTCCACTTT.

This chain links TRBV4-1 with TRBJ2-2, with 11 nucleotides matching TRBD2. The V gene end was trimmed by 1 base and the J gene end by 4 bases; junction bases not matched to a gene: 11. This CDR3 comprises 19 residues. In germline, CDR1 is MGHRA, CDR2 YSYEKL. The CDR3 region is CASSQVRVAGGLGTGELFF. In nucleotides, the CDR3 is TGCGCCAGCAGCCAAGTCAGGGTAGCGGGGGGGCTTGGCACCGGGGAGCTGTTTTTT.